The source of this T cell receptor beta chain is a study of cytomegalovirus exposure and HLA in healthy donors. Study-wide context: In an earlier analysis, 95 million to 140 million unique TCR beta sequences were found from approximately 170 million T cells. Study-wide findings and caveats: Among immune exposure information, only CMV serostatus was available. Data from an earlier analysis indicated that most TCR beta V segments were productive either about 90% or about 30% of the time.

Germline CDR1 GTSNPN, CDR2 SVGIG (reference sequence). V dropped 0 bases and J dropped 6; count of bases not matched to a gene: 2. This CDR3 comprises 13 residues. Each donor was healthy, and each was a bone marrow donor. This clone occurred once. The antigen is not known. The PCR employed 60 Vbeta primers together with 13 Jbeta primers. Profiling relied on immunoSEQ multiplex PCR, and the TCRdb table lists in-frame clones only, not all of them. The sample has around 150,000 clones, around 77% seen once; the top ten hold around 3.5%. This TCR derives from a young man in good health and CMV-seropositive. Material for sequencing was PBMCs. The chain recombines TRBV30 with TRBJ1-5, with 7 bases that match TRBD1. CDR3 coding DNA: TGTGCCTGGAGTGTAGGGGGCGGTCAGCCCCAGCATTTT. Translation gives CAWSVGGGQPQHF. Variable domain in full (rest from reference TRBV30 and TRBJ1-5): SQTIHQWPATLVQPVGSPLSLECTVEGTSNPNLYWYRQAAGRGLQLLFYSVGIGQISSEVPQNLSASRPQDRQFILSSKKLLLSDSGFYLCAWSVGGGQPQHFGDGTRLSIL.